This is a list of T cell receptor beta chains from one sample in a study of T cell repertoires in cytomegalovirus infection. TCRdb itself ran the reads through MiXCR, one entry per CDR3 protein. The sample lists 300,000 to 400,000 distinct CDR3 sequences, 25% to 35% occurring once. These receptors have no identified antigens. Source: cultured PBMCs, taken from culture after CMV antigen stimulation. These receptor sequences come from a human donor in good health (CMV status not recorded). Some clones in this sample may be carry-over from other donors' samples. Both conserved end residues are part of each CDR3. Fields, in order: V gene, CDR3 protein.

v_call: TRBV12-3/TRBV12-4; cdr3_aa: CASSRDTGNTIYF
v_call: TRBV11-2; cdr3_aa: CASSPSRTNTIYF
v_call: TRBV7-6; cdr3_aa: CASSLGPELKPETEAFF
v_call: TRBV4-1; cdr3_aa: CASSLRFGQVNYGYTF
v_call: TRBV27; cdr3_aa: CASKVSDSSNQPQHF
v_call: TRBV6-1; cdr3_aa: CASSDLRDEKLFF
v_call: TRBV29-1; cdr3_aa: CSVPGQGYEQYF
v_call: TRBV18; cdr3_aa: CASSPLPGLAGRTDTQYF
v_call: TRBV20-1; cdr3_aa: CSASMGGSNQPQHF
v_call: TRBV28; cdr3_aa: CASSLPLETQYF
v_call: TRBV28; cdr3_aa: CASSKGLFNEKLFF
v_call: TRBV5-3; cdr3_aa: CARSLGEEGATLAKNIQYF
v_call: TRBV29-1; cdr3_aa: CSGSGHLNTEAFF
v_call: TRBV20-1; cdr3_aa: CSSKGQPNTEAFF
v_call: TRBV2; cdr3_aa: CASSDWPQNTEAFF
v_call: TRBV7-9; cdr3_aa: CASSLEGRIYEQYF
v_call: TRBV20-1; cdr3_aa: CSVGRNSNQPQHF
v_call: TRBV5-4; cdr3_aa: CASRLEETQYF
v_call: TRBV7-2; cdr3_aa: CASSATGVYGYTF
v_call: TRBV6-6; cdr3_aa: CASSYGQVGSGANVLTF
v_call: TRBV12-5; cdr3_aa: CASGPDRVGLFF
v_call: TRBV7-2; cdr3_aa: CASSLIGAGRSGANVLTF
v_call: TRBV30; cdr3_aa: CAWSVFGPSLETQYF
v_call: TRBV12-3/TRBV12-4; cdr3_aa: CASSLQSLNTEAFF
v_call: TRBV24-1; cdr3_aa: CATSLTGQPYGYTF
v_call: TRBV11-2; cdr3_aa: CASSIEVDYTF
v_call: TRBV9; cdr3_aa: CASSVDPTNYGYTF